This T cell receptor beta chain was profiled in a study of OX40 agonist ivuxolimab in advanced cancers. On the study more broadly: Checkpoint inhibitors had been given previously to 40% of patients. Notes on the study in general: Clonal expansion from baseline to week 6 occurred in both CD4+ and CD8+ T cells. It was not determined which antigens were specifically recognized by the peripheral T cells that had undergone clonal expansion. Among T cells, CD8+ cells averaged more expanded clones than CD4+ cells.

Sequencing used immunoSEQ multiplex PCR; TCRdb keeps in-frame clones, though not all of them. Of approximately 80,000 clones in the sample, about 94% are singletons; the top ten hold 8.5% to 10%. The germline CDR1 and CDR2 sequences are SEHNR and FQNEAQ (reference sequence). The CDR3 runs 14 residues. V lost 5 bases, J lost 6 bases, and 16 bases lay in between. To note about this clone: What it recognizes is unknown.

This sequence originates from an adult with an advanced solid tumor such as melanoma, head and neck, liver or kidney cancer. The chain uses TRBV7-9 and TRBJ1-2; D not resolved. This specimen consisted of CD4+ or CD8+ T cells sorted from blood, obtained in a trial of the OX40 agonist ivuxolimab. The CDR3 sequence is CASSPSGRNDGYTF. The CDR3 DNA sequence: TGTGCCAGCAGCCCAAGCGGGAGGAACGATGGCTACACCTTC.